Presented here are 26 T cell receptor beta chains from one specimen sequenced in a study of Tregs in tolerant kidney transplant recipients. Profiling relied on immunoSEQ multiplex PCR, and the TCRdb table lists in-frame clones only, not all of them. The sample gives over 50,000 clones, around 83% of which show up once; approximately 4.7% is in the top ten. Sequenced: CD4+ T cells from blood. These receptors were taken from a human donor in good health.

CDR3 protein: CASHHRALNTEAFF. In DNA, the CDR3 is TGTGCCAGCCATCACAGGGCTTTGAACACTGAAGCTTTCTTT. The chain employs TRBV7-9 and TRBJ1-1, with a weak D call TRBD1 (6 bases). CDR1 is SEHNR, CDR2 FQNEAQ, per germline (reference sequence). The CDR3 is 14 residues long. Trimming cost V 8 bases and J 0 bases, with 13 bases left between them.

The rearrangement joins TRBV5-4 to TRBJ2-5; D is unclear. The CDR3 has 13 amino acids. The germline gives CDR1 SGHNT, CDR2 YYREEE (reference sequence). V shed 2 bases and J shed 0 bases, with 5 bases lying between them. This CDR3 is CASSFQNQETQYF. The CDR3, as DNA: TGTGCCAGCAGCTTTCAAAACCAAGAGACCCAGTACTTC.

The V call is TRBV27, the J call TRBJ1-3, with D tentatively TRBD1 (6 bases). The CDR3 is made up of 18 amino acids. The germline gives CDR1 MNHEY, CDR2 SMNVEV (reference sequence). The V gene lost 7 bases and the J gene lost 0 bases, with 22 bases spanning the gap. CDR3 in DNA: TGTGCCAGCACCTCAAGCCCTGGCAGGGGCTCCTCTGGAAACACCATATATTTT. Its translation: CASTSSPGRGSSGNTIYF.

The sample holds many counts of this clone. The chain joins TRBV2 to TRBJ2-1; 11 bases are shared with TRBD2. The trim removed 2 bases at V and 9 bases at J, leaving 9 bases unmatched. The germline V gene encodes CDR1 SNHLY and CDR2 FYNNEI. There are 16 residues in the CDR3. CDR3 nucleotide sequence: TGTGCCAGCAGTGAAACTCTAGCGGGGGGCCTGGGTGAGCAGTTCTTC. This translates into CASSETLAGGLGEQFF. Full variable domain (remainder filled in from reference TRBV2 and TRBJ2-1): EPEVTQTPSHQVTQMGQEVILRCVPISNHLYFYWYRQILGQKVEFLVSFYNNEISEKSEIFDDQFSVERPDGSNFTLKIRSTKLEDSAMYFCASSETLAGGLGEQFFGPGTRLTVL.

The rearrangement uses TRBV5-6 and TRBJ2-1; 9 nucleotides agree with TRBD1. The ends lost 4 bases at V and 6 bases at J; junction bases unmatched: 8. CDR3 length: 15 amino acids. Germline CDR1 reads SGHDT; CDR2 reads YYEEEE. The CDR3 bases are TGTGCCAGCAGCGCTGGGACAGGGAAGCCCAATGAGCAGTTCTTC. Translating gives CASSAGTGKPNEQFF.

This clone was picked up a small number of times. V is TRBV21-1 and J is TRBJ1-3. TRBV21-1 corresponds to a pseudogene. The CDR3 sequence is 11 residues long. The DNA of the CDR3 is TGTGCCAGCAGCATAAGAGTCACCATATATTTT. It translates to CASSIRVTIYF.

The CDR3 reads CASSRRTGFLSPLHF. The CDR3 nucleotides read TGTGCCAGCAGCCGACGGACAGGGTTTTTGTCACCCCTCCACTTT. V is TRBV6-5 and J is TRBJ1-6; 8 positions agree with TRBD1. The CDR3 length is 15 residues. Germline CDR1 reads MNHEY; CDR2 reads SVGAGI. V was clipped by 6 bases and J by 10 bases; unmatched bases: 11.

The chain carries TRBV27 and TRBJ1-2; D gene uncertain. Germline V gene data show CDR1 as MNHEY and CDR2 as SMNVEV (reference sequence). Deletions cut 3 bases from V and 4 bases from J, with 12 bases between. The CDR3 is made up of 14 amino acids. The CDR3 sequence is CASSFTPDLYGYTF. Written as DNA, the CDR3 is TGTGCCAGCAGTTTTACCCCAGACCTCTATGGCTACACCTTC.

This chain uses TRBV5-4 with TRBJ2-2, with TRBD2 matching 9 bases. The CDR3 runs 16 residues. CDR1 is SGHNT, CDR2 YYREEE, per germline (reference sequence). V shed 3 bases, J shed 0 bases, and the junction held 3 bases outside the gene matches. CDR3 sequence reads: CASSSRLAANTGELFF. The CDR3 nucleotides read TGTGCCAGCAGCTCCCGACTAGCGGCGAACACCGGGGAGCTGTTTTTT.

The V call is TRBV27, the J call TRBJ2-7, with D uncertain. This CDR3 region has 15 residues. V was pared by 2 bases and J by 2 bases, with 13 bases between. Per the germline V gene, CDR1 is MNHEY and CDR2 is SMNVEV (reference sequence). The CDR3 DNA reads TGTGCCAGCAGTTTAAATCCGCCAGGAACCTACGAGCAGTACTTC. Translating gives CASSLNPPGTYEQYF.

In this sample, this clone turned up a few times. This chain connects TRBV6-5 to TRBJ1-4; the D gene is possibly TRBD1 (5 bases). Trimming cost V 0 bases and J 13 bases, with 18 bases left between them. Per germline, CDR1 MNHEY and CDR2 SVGAGI. This CDR3 contains 15 residues. CDR3 bases: TGTGCCAGCAGTTACTCGGGGGTCACGGATAGTGGACTGTTTTTT. Translating gives CASSYSGVTDSGLFF.

The chain carries TRBV5-5 and TRBJ2-7; D is ambiguous. Looked up from germline, CDR1 is SGHKS and CDR2 is YYEKEE (reference sequence). CDR3 length equals 13 residues. Deletions cut 2 bases from V and 2 bases from J, with 8 bases between. The CDR3 here is CASSFDATYEQYF. DNA of the CDR3: TGTGCCAGCAGCTTCGACGCTACCTACGAGCAGTACTTC.

A few counts support this clone. This chain joins TRBV9 and TRBJ1-2, with 8 positions matching TRBD1. Germline trimming cut 3 bases from V and 8 bases from J; bases unmatched to any gene: 9. The germline gives CDR1 SGDLS, CDR2 YYNGEE. This CDR3 comprises 14 residues. CDR3 DNA: TGTGCCAGCAGCGGCCAGGGGGCATTGGGAGGCTACACCTTC. It codes for CASSGQGALGGYTF.

The chain's CDR3 is CASSIPGTPGYEQYF. The CDR3 bases are TGTGCCAGCAGTATCCCCGGGACTCCGGGCTACGAGCAGTACTTC. The chain has TRBV28 and TRBJ2-7; tentatively, D is TRBD2 (6 bases). The germline gives CDR1 MDHEN, CDR2 SYDVKM. V was clipped by 5 bases and J by 3 bases, with 17 bases between them. CDR3 size: 15 residues.

The genes are TRBV1 and TRBJ1-5; the tabulated D call, TRBD1, remains unverified against the DNA. TRBV1 is annotated as a pseudogene. This CDR3 is built from 15 residues. In nucleotides, the CDR3 is TGCACCAGCAGCCCCAACAGGGTTAGCAATCAGCCCCAGCATTTT. This gives the protein CTSSPNRVSNQPQHF.

The gene calls are TRBV5-1 and TRBJ2-2; 9 bases fit TRBD1. Per the germline V gene, CDR1 is SGHRS and CDR2 is YFSETQ. V lost 6 bases to trimming and J lost 7 bases; unmatched junction nucleotides: 7. The CDR3 is made up of 14 amino acids. The CDR3 reads CASNLQGAVGELFF. The DNA for the CDR3 is TGCGCCAGCAACCTACAGGGGGCAGTCGGGGAGCTGTTTTTT.

The chain joins TRBV19 to TRBJ1-5; D possibly corresponds to TRBD1 (5 bases). The CDR3 sequence is 13 residues long. From germline, CDR1 is LNHDA and CDR2 SQIVND (reference sequence). Trimming removed 6 bases from V and 3 bases from J, with 9 bases in between. CDR3 bases: TGTGCCAGTAGCAAGGGGAACAATCAGCCCCAGCATTTT. Protein sequence: CASSKGNNQPQHF.

This rearrangement joins TRBV5-8 to TRBJ1-1; maybe TRBD1 (5 bases). CDR1 is SGHTS, CDR2 YDEGEE, per germline. This CDR3 has 14 amino acids. V was cut by 4 bases and J by 4 bases, with 14 bases left in between. CDR3 bases: TGTGCCAGCAGCGAGGATAGGGGTCTCACTGAAGCTTTCTTT. The encoded protein is CASSEDRGLTEAFF.

The CDR3 region is CASSFGPEREGKTSTDTQYF. DNA for the CDR3: TGTGCCAGCAGCTTTGGGCCGGAGCGGGAGGGCAAAACTAGCACAGATACGCAGTATTTT. The J gene is TRBJ2-3, the V gene TRBV13; 10 nucleotides align to TRBD2. Germline assignment: CDR1 PRHDT and CDR2 FYEKMQ (reference sequence). The CDR3 runs to 20 residues. V shed 3 bases, J shed 0 bases, and the junction held 15 bases outside the gene matches.

Regarding this clone: The same CDR3 arises from other DNA sequences in this sample as well. The CDR3 spells CASSFGQGSQPQHF. The CDR3 DNA reads as TGTGCCAGCAGTTTTGGACAGGGGTCTCAGCCCCAGCATTTT. The chain has TRBV6-6 and TRBJ1-5, with 9 bases identical to TRBD1. V trimming: 4 bases; J trimming: 6 bases; junction bases outside the gene matches: 4. Germline values: CDR1 MNHNY, CDR2 SVGAGI (reference sequence). The CDR3 length is 14 residues.

A word on this clone: A read error may produce the germline difference seen at one junction end. The chain couples TRBV7-7 to TRBJ2-5; D may be TRBD1 (5 bases). The CDR3 has 13 amino acids. Germline CDR1 reads SSHAT; CDR2 reads FNYEAQ (reference sequence). CDR3 sequence reads: CASSLGVRETQYF. In DNA form, the CDR3 reads TGTGCTAGCAGCTTAGGGGTTAGGGAGACCCAGTACTTC.

The CDR3 coding sequence is TGTGCCATGGCTCGGGACACCAACTATGGCTACACCTTC. Translating it yields CAMARDTNYGYTF. The chain is built from TRBV10-3 and TRBJ1-2; the D gene is possibly TRBD1 (6 bases). The CDR3 has 13 residues. Germline loops: CDR1 ENHRY, CDR2 SYGVKD. V was clipped by 9 bases and J by 2 bases, with 13 bases between them.

The J gene is TRBJ2-3, the V gene TRBV30; the D is unclear. The CDR3 spans 15 residues. Germline loops: CDR1 GTSNPN, CDR2 SVGIG (reference sequence). V lost 0 bases to trimming and J lost 3 bases, with 13 bases between them. CDR3 residues: CAWSVTSQLTDTQYF. Written as DNA, the CDR3 is TGTGCCTGGAGTGTAACGAGTCAGCTAACAGATACGCAGTATTTT.

The chain recombines TRBV6-1 with TRBJ1-2; D remains ambiguous. The germline V gene encodes CDR1 MNHNS and CDR2 SASEGT. V gave up 3 bases and J gave up 2 bases, with 13 bases separating them. This CDR3 spans 15 amino acids. DNA of the CDR3: TGTGCCAGCAGTGATGGGCTGGGGAGGAACTATGGCTACACCTTC. It is translated as CASSDGLGRNYGYTF.

The J gene is TRBJ2-3, the V gene TRBV4-2, with 8 bases fitting TRBD2. The CDR3 loop spans 15 amino acids. Per the germline V gene, CDR1 is LGHNA and CDR2 is YNFKEQ. The V and J ends lost 4 bases and 3 bases, in that order; junction bases with no gene match: 6. The CDR3 nucleotides read TGTGCCAGCAGCCCCCGGGGGGGCCGGACAGATACGCAGTATTTT. Protein product: CASSPRGGRTDTQYF.

The chain uses TRBV30 and TRBJ1-5; D is ambiguous. The CDR3 length is 13 residues. Germline loops: CDR1 GTSNPN, CDR2 SVGIG (reference sequence). V gave up 2 bases and J gave up 3 bases, with 8 bases separating them. Written as DNA, the CDR3 is TGTGCCTGGAGTTGGGGAGTCAATCAGCCCCAGCATTTT. It encodes CAWSWGVNQPQHF.